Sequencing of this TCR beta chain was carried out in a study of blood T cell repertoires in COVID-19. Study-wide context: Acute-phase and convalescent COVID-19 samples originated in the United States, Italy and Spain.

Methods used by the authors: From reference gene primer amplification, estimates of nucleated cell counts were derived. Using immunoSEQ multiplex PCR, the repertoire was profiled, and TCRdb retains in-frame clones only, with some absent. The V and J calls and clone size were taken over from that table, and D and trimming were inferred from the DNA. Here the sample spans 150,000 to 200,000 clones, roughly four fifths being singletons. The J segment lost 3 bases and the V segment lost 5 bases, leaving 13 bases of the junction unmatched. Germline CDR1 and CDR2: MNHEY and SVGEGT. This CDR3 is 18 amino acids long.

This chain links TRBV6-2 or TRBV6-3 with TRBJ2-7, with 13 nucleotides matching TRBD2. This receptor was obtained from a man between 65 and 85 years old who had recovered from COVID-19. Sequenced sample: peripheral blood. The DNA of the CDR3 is TGTGCCAGCAGTCTAAGGACTAGCGGGAGAGGAAGGATCTACGAGCAGTACTTC. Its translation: CASSLRTSGRGRIYEQYF.